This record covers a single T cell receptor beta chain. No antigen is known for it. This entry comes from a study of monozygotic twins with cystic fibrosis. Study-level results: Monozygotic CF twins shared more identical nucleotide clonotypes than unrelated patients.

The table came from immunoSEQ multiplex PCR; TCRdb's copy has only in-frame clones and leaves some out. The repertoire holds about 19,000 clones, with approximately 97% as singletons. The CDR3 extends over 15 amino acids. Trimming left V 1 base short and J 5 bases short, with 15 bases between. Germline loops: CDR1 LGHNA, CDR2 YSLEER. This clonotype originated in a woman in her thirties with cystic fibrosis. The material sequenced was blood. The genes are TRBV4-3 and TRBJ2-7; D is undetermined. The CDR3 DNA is TGCGCCAGCAGCCAAGTGGTCGGCCGTGGTCACGAGCAGTACTTC. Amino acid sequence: CASSQVVGRGHEQYF.